The clone carrying this T cell receptor (beta chain) is deemed medium-sized. Its antigen is still unknown. This specimen belongs to a study of T cell repertoires in cytomegalovirus infection. Study summary: Both a matching HLA type and CMV infection were indicated by public TCR beta signatures.

Each CDR3 protein gets one entry after TCRdb re-called the reads with MiXCR. The repertoire includes 150,000 or so distinct CDR3 sequences, about a quarter of them detected once, and approximately 11% sits in the top ten. Findings and limits, study-wide: The study identified carriers of CMV plus the relevant HLA from cumulative public TCR beta family frequency. It was HLA-C-restricted CMV-specific TCR beta clonotypes that dominated the response ex vivo.

The clonotype comes from a human donor in good health (CMV status not recorded). Some clones in this sample may be carry-over from other donors' samples. Source material: PBMCs.

DNA of the CDR3: TGTGCCAGCAGCTTAACATCAGGGGTCTCCTACAATGAGCAGTTCTTC. This encodes CASSLTSGVSYNEQFF. J is TRBJ2-1 and V is TRBV7-6; perhaps TRBD1 as D (6 bases). V lost 2 bases to trimming and J lost 0 bases, with 11 bases between them. This CDR3 region has 16 residues. Germline CDR1 and CDR2: SGHVS and FNYEAQ.